Listed below are T cell receptor beta chains from one sample, sequenced in a study of blood T cell repertoires in COVID-19. Data came from immunoSEQ multiplex PCR; TCRdb stores just in-frame clones and leaves some out. Here the sample spans a few hundred thousand clones, 70% to 90% being singletons. The material sequenced was PBMCs or T cells enriched from blood (not recorded which). Receptors originate from a middle-aged woman who had recovered from COVID-19. The CDR3 runs from the conserved cysteine through the conserved F or W. A D gene is named only where the DNA matches it firmly. Expanded clones are given a class, and other clones once, few, many or no size at all.

abundance | j_gene | v_gene | d_gene | CDR3nt | CDR3aa
- | TRBJ2-4 | TRBV9 | TRBD2 | TGTGCCAGCAGCCCTCGACTAGCGGGAAGAACCAACATTCAGTACTTC | CASSPRLAGRTNIQYF
- | TRBJ2-1 | TRBV27 | - | TGTGCCAGCAGTATAACAGGGTTCAATGAGCAGTTCTTC | CASSITGFNEQFF
- | TRBJ1-1 | TRBV9 | - | TGTGCCAGCAGCGTCCCAGGCCCCATGAACACTGAAGCTTTCTTT | CASSVPGPMNTEAFF
- | TRBJ2-3 | TRBV27 | TRBD2 | TGTGCCAGCAGTCCCGGACTAGCGGGAGTAAATACGCAGTATTTT | CASSPGLAGVNTQYF
once | TRBJ1-1 | TRBV25-1 | - | TGTGCCAGCAGTGTTGGACAGAACACTGAAGCTTTCTTT | CASSVGQNTEAFF
- | TRBJ1-1 | TRBV6-5 | - | TGTGCCAGTTCCCCATTGAACACTGAAGCTTTCTTT | CASSPLNTEAFF
- | TRBJ2-5 | TRBV18 | - | TGTGCCAGCTCACCTTCAGAGAGGAATCAAGAGACCCAGTACTTC | CASSPSERNQETQYF
- | TRBJ1-2 | TRBV7-2 | - | TGTGCCAGCAGCGCTAGGGGGTTAGGCTACACCTTC | CASSARGLGYTF
- | TRBJ2-5 | TRBV3-1/TRBV3-2 | TRBD2 | TGTGCCAGCAGCCAACAGGGGAGGCGGGGGGGTCAAGAGACCCAGTACTTC | CASSQQGRRGGQETQYF
- | TRBJ2-7 | TRBV29-1 | - | TGCAGCGTTGTCATCGGGGGTCCCTACGAGCAGTACTTC | CSVVIGGPYEQYF
- | TRBJ2-2 | TRBV4-1 | TRBD2 | TGCGCCAGCAGCCAAGTTCTAGCGGGAGCGGGGACCGGGGAGCTGTTTTTT | CASSQVLAGAGTGELFF
- | TRBJ1-2 | TRBV24-1 | TRBD1 | TGTGCCACCAGTGAGACGACAGGGGTCAATGGCTACACCTTC | CATSETTGVNGYTF
- | TRBJ1-2 | TRBV6-5 | TRBD1 | TGTGCCAGCACCCGGGACAGGGGGCAGAACTATGGCTACACCTTC | CASTRDRGQNYGYTF
once | TRBJ2-2 | TRBV4-1 | - | TGCGCCAGCAGCCTCGGTGGGGGGTACACCGGGGAGCTGTTTTTT | CASSLGGGYTGELFF
- | TRBJ2-5 | TRBV7-3 | TRBD2 | TGTGCCAGCAGCCCCGGACTAGCGGGTGGGGAGACCCAGTACTTC | CASSPGLAGGETQYF
- | TRBJ2-3 | TRBV3-1/TRBV3-2 | TRBD2 | TGTGCCAGCAGCCGCCCTAGCGGGGAGGCAGATACGCAGTATTTT | CASSRPSGEADTQYF
- | TRBJ1-5 | TRBV2 | - | TGTGCCAGCAACGAAGGAGGGTTGAAGCCCCAGCATTTT | CASNEGGLKPQHF
- | TRBJ1-1 | TRBV6-5 | - | TGTGCCAGCAGTTACTCGCAGGGAAACACTGAAGCTTTCTTT | CASSYSQGNTEAFF
- | TRBJ1-4 | TRBV27 | TRBD1 | TGTGCCAGCCGTCGCAGAGGGACAGTTAATGAAAAACTGTTTTTT | CASRRRGTVNEKLFF
- | TRBJ2-2 | TRBV12-3/TRBV12-4 | TRBD2 | TGTGCCAGCACTGGGGAGGGCACCGGGGAGCTGTTTTTT | CASTGEGTGELFF
- | TRBJ1-1 | TRBV10-3 | - | TGTGCCATCCGAGTGGAGTTGAACACTGAAGCTTTCTTT | CAIRVELNTEAFF
once | TRBJ2-1 | TRBV24-1 | TRBD1 | TGTGCCACCAGTGATTCGGGGACAGGGAATCGCAATGAGCAGTTCTTC | CATSDSGTGNRNEQFF
- | TRBJ2-7 | TRBV27 | TRBD1 | TGTGCCAGCAGTTTAGGGACAGGGGGAAGGGAGCAGTACTTC | CASSLGTGGREQYF
- | TRBJ2-2 | TRBV5-1 | TRBD2 | TGCGCCAGCAGCTTGGAAGTAGCGGGAGCATCGGGGGAGCTGTTTTTT | CASSLEVAGASGELFF
- | TRBJ1-2 | TRBV18 | - | TGTGCCAGCTCACCACCCCAGGGAGGTGGCTACACCTTC | CASSPPQGGGYTF
few | TRBJ1-1 | TRBV7-2 | TRBD1 | TGTGCCAGCAGCTTAGCGGGACAGGGTCTCACTGAAGCTTTCTTT | CASSLAGQGLTEAFF
- | TRBJ1-5 | TRBV27 | - | TGTGCCAGCAGTAACCCGAGGGGAGGGAGCAATCAGCCCCAGCATTTT | CASSNPRGGSNQPQHF
- | TRBJ2-2 | TRBV9 | - | TGTGCCAGCAGCTCCGGACTGAACACCGGGGAGCTGTTTTTT | CASSSGLNTGELFF
- | TRBJ1-1 | TRBV9 | TRBD1 | TGTGCCAGCAGCGCCTTCGGACAGGGAGGAACTGAAGCTTTCTTT | CASSAFGQGGTEAFF
- | TRBJ2-2 | TRBV6-4 | TRBD2 | TGTGCCAGCAGAACGATCTGCGTCGGGGGGGCGAACACCGGGGAGCTGTTTTTT | CASRTICVGGANTGELFF
- | TRBJ1-4 | TRBV6-5 | - | TGTGCCAGCAGTCCCGGGGGTGCAACTAATGAAAAACTGTTTTTT | CASSPGGATNEKLFF
- | TRBJ2-2 | TRBV11-2 | TRBD2 | TGTGCCAGCAGTCGGACTAGTGGGAACACCGGGGAGCTGTTTTTT | CASSRTSGNTGELFF
- | TRBJ1-2 | TRBV5-8 | - | TGTGCCAGCAGCTTGGTTCGGGACATTAACTATGGCTACACCTTC | CASSLVRDINYGYTF
- | TRBJ2-7 | TRBV20-1 | - | TGCAGTGCTCAGGGCGGCTACGAGCAGTACTTC | CSAQGGYEQYF
- | TRBJ1-6 | TRBV5-1 | - | TGCGCCAGCAGCTCTCTCTCACAGGGAGGGGATTCACCCCTCCACTTT | CASSSLSQGGDSPLHF
- | TRBJ1-2 | TRBV7-3 | - | TGTGCCAGCAGCTTAACCCTGACCGCAGGGGCCGTCTATGGCTACACCTTC | CASSLTLTAGAVYGYTF
- | TRBJ2-7 | TRBV18 | TRBD1 | TGTGCCAGCTCACCAGGTGGACAGGGGGCCTACGAGCAGTACTTC | CASSPGGQGAYEQYF
- | TRBJ2-3 | TRBV12-5 | - | TGTGCTAGTGGTTCCCACTTTGACACAGATACGCAGTATTTT | CASGSHFDTDTQYF
- | TRBJ1-1 | TRBV6-5 | TRBD1 | TGTGCCAGCAGTTCCCGACAGGGCTTGAACACTGAAGCTTTCTTT | CASSSRQGLNTEAFF
once | TRBJ2-1 | TRBV4-1 | TRBD2 | TGCGCCAGCAGCTCCACTAGCGGGGGAGGTAATGAGCAGTTCTTC | CASSSTSGGGNEQFF
- | TRBJ1-2 | TRBV7-2 | - | TGTGCCAGCAGCGACAAGACAGGCGGAAATGGCTACACCTTC | CASSDKTGGNGYTF